This passage covers 5 T cell receptor beta chains from one sample sequenced in a study of PD-L1 blockade in urothelial cancer. Some clones are missing from TCRdb's copy, which holds only in-frame ones; the method was immunoSEQ multiplex PCR. The sample includes about 52,000 clones, 84% of them seen just once. The time point here: pretreatment peripheral blood. Material: PBMCs, obtained around atezolizumab (anti-PD-L1) treatment. The receptors shown here come from a middle-aged man with urothelial cancer.

The rearrangement uses TRBV5-4 and TRBJ2-3, with TRBD2 identical over 11 bases. V lost 4 bases to trimming and J lost 2 bases; unmatched junction nucleotides: 3. The CDR3 contains 15 residues. Per germline, CDR1 SGHNT and CDR2 YYREEE (reference sequence). CDR3: CASSASGGLTDTQYF. The CDR3 DNA is TGTGCCAGCAGCGCTAGCGGGGGGCTCACAGATACGCAGTATTTT.

The J gene is TRBJ2-1, the V gene TRBV5-1; 9 bases align to TRBD1. Germline loops: CDR1 SGHRS, CDR2 YFSETQ. The CDR3 extends over 14 amino acids. V gave up 8 bases and J gave up 4 bases; unmatched junction bases: 7. CDR3 loop: CASKTGGTYNEQFF. The DNA for the CDR3 is TGCGCCAGTAAGACAGGGGGAACATACAATGAGCAGTTCTTC.

The J gene is TRBJ2-5, the V gene TRBV14; D possibly corresponds to TRBD1 (6 bases). V lost 2 bases and J 1 base, leaving 11 bases between the germline ends. Per germline, CDR1 SGHDN and CDR2 FVKESK. The CDR3 is made up of 15 amino acids. The CDR3 DNA follows: TGTGCCAGCAGCCAATTAAACAGGGCCCAAGAGACCCAGTACTTC. Encoded protein: CASSQLNRAQETQYF. The whole variable domain, filled in from reference TRBV14 and TRBJ2-5, reads EAGVTQFPSHSVIEKGQTVTLRCDPISGHDNLYWYRRVMGKEIKFLLHFVKESKQDESGMPNNRFLAERTGGTYSTLKVQPAELEDSGVYFCASSQLNRAQETQYFGPGTRLLVL.

This chain uses TRBV19 with TRBJ2-3; 13 bases align to TRBD2. This CDR3 contains 14 residues. Trimming at V came to 5 bases and at J to 8 bases, leaving 4 bases not matched to a gene. Germline V gene sequence: CDR1 LNHDA, CDR2 SQIVND (reference sequence). CDR3 sequence reads: CASSPGLAGVTQYF. The CDR3 nucleotides are TGTGCCAGTAGTCCCGGACTAGCGGGAGTTACGCAGTATTTT.

This clone has just one count. The V and J genes are TRBV7-9 and TRBJ2-7; a weak D match, TRBD2 (5 bases). The CDR3 totals 14 residues. Trimming took 5 bases from V and 1 from J, leaving 12 bases between them. Germline V gives CDR1 SEHNR, CDR2 FQNEAQ (reference sequence). The CDR3 loop is CASSARTASYEQYF. The CDR3 region has the DNA TGTGCCAGCAGCGCACGGACTGCTTCCTACGAGCAGTACTTC.